This T cell receptor beta chain was found in a study of blood T cell repertoires in COVID-19. Across the study: Some COVID-19 samples were acute and others convalescent; all came from the United States, Italy and Spain.

Using immunoSEQ multiplex PCR, the repertoire was profiled, and TCRdb retains in-frame clones only, with some absent. Altogether hundreds of thousands of clones are present, about 90% being singletons, with the ten largest covering approximately 7.3%. V lost 3 bases and J 5 bases, leaving 3 bases between the germline ends. CDR3 length: 11 residues. Germline V CDR1 and CDR2: MGHDK, SYGVNS. The chain combines TRBV25-1 with TRBJ2-3; D ambiguous. The receptor was isolated from a woman in her 70s with COVID-19, enrolled during active disease. Sequenced input: peripheral blood. The CDR3 nucleotides read TGTGCCAGCAGTGATCTAGATACGCAGTATTTT. Protein product: CASSDLDTQYF.